A selection of T cell receptor beta chains follows, all from one sample in a study of PD-1 blockade in classical Hodgkin lymphoma. Profiled with immunoSEQ multiplex PCR; TCRdb holds only in-frame clones, not every one. The sample includes about 94,000 clones, about 91% seen only once; the top ten take around 10%. Sequencing was performed on peripheral blood mononuclear cells (PBMCs), taken before the second cycle of nivolumab. Receptor source: a human donor with classical Hodgkin lymphoma. Both conserved end residues are part of each CDR3. Each record gives: clone size, V gene, J gene, D gene, CDR3 protein, CDR3 DNA. The D gene is left open where the match is weak. Clone size, where shown, is once, few, many, or a class for clones that have expanded.

-	TRBV28	TRBJ2-1	TRBD2	CASSLVTSGDNEQFF	TGTGCCAGCAGTTTAGTGACTAGCGGGGACAATGAGCAGTTCTTC
once	TRBV7-6	TRBJ2-7	TRBD1	CASSSGTGAYEQYF	TGTGCCAGCAGCTCTGGGACAGGGGCCTACGAGCAGTACTTC
-	TRBV10-2	TRBJ2-7	TRBD1	CASGRDRGAYEQYF	TGCGCCAGCGGTCGGGACAGGGGCGCCTACGAGCAGTACTTC
-	TRBV2	TRBJ1-2	-	CASSPTVAVGYTF	TGTGCCAGCAGCCCGACCGTGGCGGTCGGCTACACCTTC
few	TRBV5-4	TRBJ2-2	TRBD2	CASSLGSSGRASTGELFF	TGTGCCAGCAGCTTGGGTTCTAGCGGGAGGGCGAGCACCGGGGAGCTGTTTTTT
once	TRBV5-1	TRBJ2-3	-	CASSSLARGSTDTQYF	TGCGCCAGCAGCTCGCTAGCACGGGGTAGCACAGATACGCAGTATTTT
-	TRBV9	TRBJ2-3	TRBD1	CASSVPGGDTQYF	TGTGCCAGCAGCGTTCCAGGGGGCGATACGCAGTATTTT
few	TRBV10-1	TRBJ2-1	TRBD2	CASSAASGGLVDEQFF	TGCGCCAGCAGTGCGGCTAGCGGAGGGTTAGTAGATGAGCAGTTCTTC
-	TRBV2	TRBJ2-1	TRBD2	CASSPPAGGHNEQFF	TGTGCCAGCAGTCCCCCAGCGGGAGGCCACAATGAGCAGTTCTTC
-	TRBV30	TRBJ2-1	-	CAWANPGTPVF	TGTGCCTGGGCCAACCCCGGGACCCCCGTCTTC
-	TRBV27	TRBJ2-5	-	CASMQARGAETQYF	TGTGCCAGCATGCAAGCCAGGGGGGCAGAGACCCAGTACTTC
-	TRBV27	TRBJ2-2	TRBD2	CASSLLAGGNTGELFF	TGTGCCAGCAGTCTTTTAGCGGGGGGGAACACCGGGGAGCTGTTTTTT
-	TRBV6-1	TRBJ2-5	-	CASSEGPLWAQYF	TGTGCCAGCAGTGAGGGTCCGCTGTGGGCCCAGTACTTC
-	TRBV7-9	TRBJ2-5	-	CASSSPGTPIWAQYF	TGTGCCAGCAGCTCCCCCGGGACACCCATCTGGGCCCAGTACTTC
-	TRBV4-1	TRBJ2-5	TRBD2	CASSQGDYLGETQYF	TGCGCCAGCAGCCAGGGGGACTACCTCGGGGAGACCCAGTACTTC
-	TRBV5-4	TRBJ2-7	-	CASSSRGGIGEQYF	TGTGCCAGCAGCTCGAGGGGGGGCATCGGCGAGCAGTACTTC
-	TRBV27	TRBJ2-7	-	CASSQYRESYEQYF	TGTGCCAGCAGTCAATACCGTGAGTCCTACGAGCAGTACTTC
-	TRBV2	TRBJ1-2	TRBD1	CASSEVASLVRTGGRYGYTF	TGTGCCAGCAGTGAAGTAGCTTCCCTCGTTCGGACAGGAGGACGCTATGGCTACACCTTC
-	TRBV21-1	TRBJ2-7	-	CASSKGGGHPYEQYF	TGTGCCAGCAGCAAAGGTGGGGGCCACCCCTACGAGCAGTACTTC
-	TRBV2	TRBJ1-1	-	CASSERGRGTEAFF	TGTGCCAGCAGTGAAAGAGGGCGGGGGACTGAAGCTTTCTTT
-	TRBV4-1	TRBJ2-1	-	CATSPESYNEQFF	TGCGCCACCTCGCCGGAGAGCTACAATGAGCAGTTCTTC
-	TRBV4-1	TRBJ1-6	TRBD1	CASSHGQVNSPLHF	TGCGCCAGCAGCCACGGACAGGTTAATTCACCCCTCCACTTT
-	TRBV6-4	TRBJ2-2	-	CASSEGMGTGELFF	TGTGCCAGCAGTGAGGGGATGGGCACCGGGGAGCTGTTTTTT
-	TRBV5-6	TRBJ1-2	-	CASSFGDRVNYGYTF	TGTGCCAGCAGCTTTGGGGATAGGGTTAACTATGGCTACACCTTC
-	TRBV7-9	TRBJ1-6	-	CASSADSSNSPLHF	TGTGCCAGCAGTGCCGACAGCTCTAATTCACCCCTCCACTTT
-	TRBV28	TRBJ2-4	TRBD2	CASSSLAGGEGKNIQYF	TGTGCCAGCAGTTCTCTAGCGGGAGGGGAGGGCAAAAACATTCAGTACTTC
-	TRBV11-2	TRBJ2-7	TRBD1	CASEGQTYEQYF	TGTGCCAGCGAGGGACAGACCTACGAGCAGTACTTC
-	TRBV2	TRBJ2-5	-	CASSDDSQETQYF	TGTGCCAGCAGTGACGACAGCCAAGAGACCCAGTACTTC
-	TRBV13	TRBJ2-1	-	CASNEGGGPYNEQFF	TGTGCCAGCAACGAGGGGGGAGGCCCCTACAATGAGCAGTTCTTC
-	TRBV15	TRBJ2-7	TRBD1	CATSRDPTGQSYEQYF	TGTGCCACCAGCAGAGATCCCACGGGACAGAGCTACGAGCAGTACTTC
-	TRBV7-9	TRBJ2-7	-	CASSLGLGEQYF	TGTGCCAGCAGCTTAGGGTTGGGGGAGCAGTACTTC
-	TRBV28	TRBJ2-2	-	CASSSGSLNTGELFF	TGTGCCAGCAGTTCTGGTTCCCTAAACACCGGGGAGCTGTTTTTT
-	TRBV28	TRBJ1-1	-	CASSLTGPASTEAFF	TGTGCCAGCAGTTTAACAGGACCCGCGTCCACTGAAGCTTTCTTT
-	TRBV5-8	TRBJ2-5	-	CASTSGSSPPQYF	TGTGCCAGCACTTCGGGCAGCTCTCCCCCCCAGTACTTC
-	TRBV11-2	TRBJ2-2	-	CASSFRGGSPANTGELFF	TGTGCCAGCAGCTTTAGGGGGGGCTCCCCCGCGAACACCGGGGAGCTGTTTTTT
once	TRBV19	TRBJ1-1	TRBD1	CASSIRGQGTEAFF	TGTGCCAGTAGTATTAGGGGGCAAGGCACTGAAGCTTTCTTT
-	TRBV6-1	TRBJ2-7	TRBD2	CASSEEAGGSYEQYF	TGTGCCAGCAGTGAAGAGGCGGGAGGCTCCTACGAGCAGTACTTC
-	TRBV5-1	TRBJ1-6	-	CASSLVGDSPLHF	TGCGCCAGCAGCTTGGTGGGGGATTCACCCCTCCACTTT
once	TRBV7-9	TRBJ2-3	-	CASSSNGDTQYF	TGTGCCAGCAGCTCAAACGGAGATACGCAGTATTTT
-	TRBV19	TRBJ2-3	-	CASSIRARIRDTQYF	TGTGCCAGTAGTATTCGGGCCCGAATACGAGATACGCAGTATTTT
-	TRBV7-2	TRBJ1-6	-	CASSLGQGPPLHF	TGTGCCAGCAGCTTAGGTCAGGGCCCACCCCTCCACTTT